These T cell receptor beta chains were read from a single sample in a study of T cells in localized non-small cell lung cancer. TCRdb keeps only in-frame clones here, not all; method: immunoSEQ multiplex PCR. The table shows 35,000 to 50,000 clones, with roughly 83% occurring only once. This sample comprised PBMCs, obtained before any cancer treatment. The origin of the receptors is a woman aged 40-75 years with stage II squamous cell lung carcinoma. The CDR3 runs from the conserved cysteine through the conserved F or W. Not every row has a clone size; where given, it reads once, few, many or a size class.

clone_size cdr3_length v_call cdr3_aa
few 13 TRBV15 CATSVAGGNIQYF
NA 15 TRBV9 CASSVGLAGGNEQFF
NA 15 TRBV27 CASSPGQGAWEKLFF
NA 14 TRBV5-5 CASSPSGPADTQYF
once 15 TRBV27 CASSLRGRDGEKLFF
NA 14 TRBV14 CASSRQVGPGELFF
large 15 TRBV11-2 CASSTPGHSLYEQYF
few 12 TRBV28 CASSRGYQPQHF
NA 14 TRBV9 CASSVAGEGDTQYF
medium-sized 13 TRBV5-5 CASSQDPNQPQHF
NA 13 TRBV2 CASSWDQTEKLFF
once 13 TRBV10-2 CASSLDRGLEAFF
NA 13 TRBV2 CASSVTGNTEAFF
once 15 TRBV19 CASSPPGGSYNEQFF
NA 15 TRBV7-6 CASSLRVAFTDTQYF
NA 15 TRBV7-2 CASTTQRDRVVGYTF
few 17 TRBV7-9 CASSLGTGLAGGNEQFF
NA 13 TRBV7-2 CASSLQGNQPQHF
medium-sized 13 TRBV6-6 CASSLQGNYGYTF
NA 13 TRBV5-6 CASSFSSGGIQYF
once 16 TRBV6-4 CASSDSYYVAVGELFF
NA 12 TRBV6-6 CASQTGATEAFF
NA 15 TRBV25-1 CASSEFGSSKNIQYF
NA 13 TRBV11-2 CASSLSGGRPQHF
NA 16 TRBV4-1 CASSQDLAGSGNTIYF
NA 15 TRBV19 CASSRNGGDSTTQYF
NA 13 TRBV7-9 CASSSPGSGELFF
NA 15 TRBV7-2 CASSLAGVMNTEAFF